The rows below give T cell receptor beta chains drawn from one sample of a study of control samples from healthy donors and cancer patients. Profiled with immunoSEQ multiplex PCR; TCRdb holds only in-frame clones, not every one. The profile shows over 150,000 clones, 96% of them singletons. What was sequenced was blood. These receptors came from a young woman in good health. Both conserved end residues are part of each CDR3. D genes are given only for firm matches. Some rows have no size entry. The others give once, few or many, or a class for an expanded clone.

size	V	J	D	length	CDR3	DNA
-	TRBV7-8	TRBJ1-5	-	15	CASSPQGYSNQPQHF	TGTGCCAGCAGCCCCCAGGGGTATAGCAATCAGCCCCAGCATTTT
-	TRBV3-1/TRBV3-2	TRBJ1-3	-	13	CASSRTAGNTIYF	TGTGCCAGCAGCCGGACAGCTGGAAACACCATATATTTT
-	TRBV2	TRBJ1-6	-	15	CASSEGAGAISPLHF	TGTGCCAGCAGTGAGGGTGCGGGGGCAATTTCACCCCTCCACTTT
few	TRBV6-5	TRBJ2-2	TRBD2	15	CASSKGAGGTGELFF	TGTGCCAGCAGCAAAGGAGCGGGAGGGACCGGGGAGCTGTTTTTT
-	TRBV28	TRBJ2-7	-	16	CASSSTIQGPTYEQYF	TGTGCCAGCAGTTCAACGATACAGGGACCCACCTACGAGCAGTACTTC
once	TRBV5-6	TRBJ1-2	-	17	CASSFSGVEGTGQGYTF	TGTGCCAGCAGCTTTTCGGGGGTTGAAGGTACAGGACAAGGCTACACCTTC
-	TRBV7-6	TRBJ2-3	TRBD1	16	CASSLGSGGLTDTQYF	TGTGCCAGCAGCCTAGGATCAGGGGGCCTCACAGATACGCAGTATTTT
-	TRBV19	TRBJ1-1	-	12	CASSIGVSEAFF	TGTGCCAGTAGTATCGGAGTTTCTGAAGCTTTCTTT
-	TRBV18	TRBJ1-1	TRBD1	15	CASSQGTGSNTEAFF	TGTGCCAGCTCACAGGGGACAGGGTCGAACACTGAAGCTTTCTTT
-	TRBV6-5	TRBJ2-7	-	15	CASTRATVSSYEQYF	TGTGCCAGCACTAGAGCGACTGTGAGCTCCTACGAGCAGTACTTC
-	TRBV27	TRBJ2-1	TRBD2	15	CASSLTAGGWYEQFF	TGTGCCAGCAGTTTAACGGCGGGGGGTTGGTATGAGCAGTTCTTC
-	TRBV24-1	TRBJ1-2	-	12	CATSEGSWGYTF	TGTGCCACCAGTGAGGGATCTTGGGGCTACACCTTC
-	TRBV4-1	TRBJ1-5	-	17	CASSQSGGLNSNQPQHF	TGCGCCAGCAGCCAAAGTGGGGGGCTAAATAGCAATCAGCCCCAGCATTTT
-	TRBV7-9	TRBJ1-5	-	15	CASSLSGDKNQPQHF	TGTGCCAGCAGCTTAAGTGGGGACAAAAATCAGCCCCAGCATTTT
-	TRBV28	TRBJ1-5	-	17	CASSSPRDPGSNQPQHF	TGTGCCAGCAGTTCGCCTCGGGACCCTGGTAGCAATCAGCCCCAGCATTTT
-	TRBV6-1	TRBJ2-1	-	15	CASSDPRVVYNEQFF	TGTGCCAGCAGTGACCCGCGGGTAGTCTACAATGAGCAGTTCTTC
-	TRBV4-1	TRBJ2-1	-	14	CASSVRELYNEQFF	TGCGCCAGCAGTGTTCGTGAACTCTACAATGAGCAGTTCTTC
once	TRBV9	TRBJ2-7	-	13	CASSVAGRDEQYF	TGTGCCAGCAGCGTAGCAGGCAGAGACGAGCAGTACTTC
-	TRBV6-5	TRBJ2-1	-	13	CASRAGPYNEQFF	TGTGCCAGCCGGGCAGGGCCCTACAATGAGCAGTTCTTC
-	TRBV6-4	TRBJ2-2	TRBD2	15	CASSDSAGDTGELFF	TGTGCCAGCAGTGACTCAGCGGGAGACACCGGGGAGCTGTTTTTT
-	TRBV19	TRBJ1-1	-	15	CASTLFGGAVTEAFF	TGTGCCAGTACCTTATTTGGCGGGGCGGTCACTGAAGCTTTCTTT
-	TRBV6-5	TRBJ2-3	-	13	CASSYDPPDTQYF	TGTGCCAGCAGTTACGACCCGCCAGATACGCAGTATTTT
once	TRBV7-6	TRBJ2-2	-	14	CASSLGGVTGELFF	TGTGCCAGCAGCTTAGGCGGGGTCACCGGGGAGCTGTTTTTT
-	TRBV5-1	TRBJ2-2	-	15	CASSLSGDFTGELFF	TGCGCCAGCAGCTTGTCGGGGGACTTCACCGGGGAGCTGTTTTTT
-	TRBV5-4	TRBJ1-1	TRBD1	17	CASSLPELTGLNTEAFF	TGTGCCAGCAGCTTGCCTGAATTGACAGGGCTGAACACTGAAGCTTTCTTT
once	TRBV7-3	TRBJ2-1	TRBD2	19	CASSSGGNLAALGRNEQFF	TGTGCCAGCAGCTCGGGGGGAAACCTAGCGGCCCTTGGTAGGAATGAGCAGTTCTTC
-	TRBV7-9	TRBJ2-5	TRBD1	16	CASSLKGDRAQETQYF	TGTGCCAGCAGCCTCAAGGGGGACAGAGCACAAGAGACCCAGTACTTC
-	TRBV7-9	TRBJ1-6	-	16	CASSSGLSSYNSPLHF	TGTGCCAGCAGCTCGGGACTTAGCTCCTATAATTCACCCCTCCACTTT
-	TRBV18	TRBJ1-2	TRBD1	14	CASSPLGQDGGYTF	TGTGCCAGCTCACCTTTGGGACAGGATGGAGGCTACACCTTC